One and the same sample provided the 2 T cell receptor beta chains below, sequenced in a study of blood T cell repertoires in COVID-19. Here immunoSEQ multiplex PCR was the method, and the copy in TCRdb shows in-frame clones only, minus some. Of roughly 61,000 clones listed, over 75% are singletons. Material: peripheral blood. The source is an elderly man with acute or convalescent COVID-19.

The rearrangement joins TRBV5-1 to TRBJ2-2; 7 bases match TRBD2. Germline CDR1 reads SGHRS; CDR2 reads YFSETQ. The CDR3 totals 16 residues. With V trimmed by 0 bases and J by 5 bases, 7 bases remained unmatched. CDR3 nucleotide sequence: TGCGCCAGCAGCTTGGGTGGCGGGGGAAAAACCGGGGAGCTGTTTTTT. Residues: CASSLGGGGKTGELFF. The full variable domain, in which reference TRBV5-1 and TRBJ2-2 provide the parts outside the CDR3, is KAGVTQTPRYLIKTRGQQVTLSCSPISGHRSVSWYQQTPGQGLQFLFEYFSETQRNKGNFPGRFSGRQFSNSRSEMNVSTLELGDSALYLCASSLGGGGKTGELFFGEGSRLTVL.

The chain joins TRBV12-3 or TRBV12-4 to TRBJ1-1; 7 positions match TRBD1. The CDR3 consists of 13 residues. Trimming removed 6 bases from V and 5 bases from J; junction bases left unmatched: 6. The CDR3 sequence: CASRAIRGTEAFF. In DNA, the CDR3 is TGTGCCAGCAGAGCAATCAGGGGGACTGAAGCTTTCTTT.